The entry that follows covers one T cell receptor beta chain sequence. The sample comes from a study of blood T cell repertoires in COVID-19. For the study at large: Whether acute or convalescent, the COVID-19 samples came from the United States, Italy and Spain. The analysed material was cDNA or gDNA that came from T cells, B-cell-depleted T cells, or PBMCs.

The CDR3 is made up of 15 amino acids. Looked up from germline, CDR1 is SGHTA and CDR2 is FQGNSA. Unmatched junction bases numbered 5, after V lost 5 bases and J lost 7 bases. Source study methods: From reference gene primer amplification, estimates of nucleated cell counts were derived. The protocol was immunoSEQ multiplex PCR, while the TCRdb copy is restricted to in-frame clones and leaves out a portion. Clonal size and the V and J genes are those of that table, whereas D and trimming came from the DNA. Of about 110,000 clones listed, more than 65% were seen once; the top ten hold roughly 7.9%. The source material was peripheral blood. The receptor was derived from a woman older than 75 with active or convalescent COVID-19. The V gene is TRBV7-2, the J gene TRBJ1-6; TRBD1 matches 10 bases. The CDR3 reads CASSPGQGWNSPLHF. CDR3 sequence (DNA): TGTGCCAGCAGCCCGGGACAGGGGTGGAATTCACCCCTCCACTTT.